This TCR beta chain was sequenced for a study of response to subunit inactivated influenza vaccine. The CDR3 has 13 amino acids. The germline V gene has CDR1 SGHVS and CDR2 FQNEAQ. Trimming removed 3 bases at V and 1 base at J, with 7 bases between. This clonotype was recorded at least ten times. TCRdb redid the calling of the RT-PCR reads with MiXCR, one entry per CDR3 protein. The data hold about 520,000 distinct CDR3 sequences, with 6% to 9% observed a single time. Here the sequenced sample was PBMCs from blood, taken less than 30 months after vaccination. The chain carries TRBV7-8 and TRBJ2-7; D is unclear. The TCR originated in a man between 45 and 75 years old who received an inactivated influenza vaccine. The CDR3 loop reads CASSFGESYEQYF. The DNA of the CDR3 is TGTGCCAGCAGCTTCGGCGAGTCCTACGAGCAGTACTTC.